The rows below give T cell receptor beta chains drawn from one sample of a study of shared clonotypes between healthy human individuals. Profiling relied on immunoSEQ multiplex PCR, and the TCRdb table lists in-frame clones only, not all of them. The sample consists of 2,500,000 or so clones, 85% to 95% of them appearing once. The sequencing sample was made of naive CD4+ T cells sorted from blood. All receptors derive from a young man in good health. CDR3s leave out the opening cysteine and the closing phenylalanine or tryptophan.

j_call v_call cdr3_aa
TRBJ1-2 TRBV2 ASTEGGSWGYT
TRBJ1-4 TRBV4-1 ASSQLVREKLF
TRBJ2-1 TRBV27 ASSRTSGTNYNEQF
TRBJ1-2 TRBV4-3 ASSQVSGGNYGYT
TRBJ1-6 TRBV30 AWTLTKSYNSPLH
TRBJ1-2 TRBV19 ASSMSGANYGYT
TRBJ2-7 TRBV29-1 SVRDRARNEQY
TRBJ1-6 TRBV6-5 ASSYVGLGNSPLH
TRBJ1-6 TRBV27 ASSLDRFSPLH
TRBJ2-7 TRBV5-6 ASSLRRQGNEQY
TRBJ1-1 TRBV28 GISRAVTEAF
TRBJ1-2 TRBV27 ASSLSGTGGYGYT
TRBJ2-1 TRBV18 ASSPRGYNEQF
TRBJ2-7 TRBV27 ASSLEAGGSYEQY
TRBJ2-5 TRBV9 ASSAWGLAGKETQY
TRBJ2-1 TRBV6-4 ASGTGMNNEQF
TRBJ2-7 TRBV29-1 SGGAGVPYEQY
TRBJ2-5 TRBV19 ASSSTQQETQY
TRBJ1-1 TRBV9 ASSAFLQGFEAF
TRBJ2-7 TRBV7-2 ASSWGTGSYEQY
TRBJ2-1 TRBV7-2 ASSLMIAGGGEQF
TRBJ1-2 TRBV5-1 ASSLEGTGGGYT
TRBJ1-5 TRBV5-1 ASSSGGSNQPQH
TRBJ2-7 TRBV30 AWSVKTGRTYEQY
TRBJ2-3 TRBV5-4 ASSSKAGTSGGTQY
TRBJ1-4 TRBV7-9 ASSPRQGLNEKLF
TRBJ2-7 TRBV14 ASSQDLGREQY
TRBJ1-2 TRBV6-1 ASSKGGGNYGYT
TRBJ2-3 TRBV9 ASSVVAITDTQY
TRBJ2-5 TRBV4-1 ASSQGILAGGQETQY
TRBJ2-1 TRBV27 ASSPLGLGSYNEQF
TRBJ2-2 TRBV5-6 ASSLFSPPTGELF
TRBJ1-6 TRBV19 ASMLTGPNSPLH
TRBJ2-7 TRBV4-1 ASSHPLSEQY
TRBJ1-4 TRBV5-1 ASSLESAKNEKLF
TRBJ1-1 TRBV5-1 ASSVYTLPNTEAF